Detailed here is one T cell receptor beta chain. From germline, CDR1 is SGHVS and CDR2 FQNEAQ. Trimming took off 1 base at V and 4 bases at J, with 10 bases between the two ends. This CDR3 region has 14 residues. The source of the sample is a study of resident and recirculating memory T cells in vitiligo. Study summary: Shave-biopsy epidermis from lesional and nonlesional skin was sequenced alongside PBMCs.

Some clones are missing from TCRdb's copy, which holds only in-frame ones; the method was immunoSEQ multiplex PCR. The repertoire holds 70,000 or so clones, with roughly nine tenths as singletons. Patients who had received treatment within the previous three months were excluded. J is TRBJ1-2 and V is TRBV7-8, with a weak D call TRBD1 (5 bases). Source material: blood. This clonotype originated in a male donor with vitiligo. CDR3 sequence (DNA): TGTGCCAGCAGCTTAGATCAGGGAAGCTATGGCTACACCTTC. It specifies CASSLDQGSYGYTF.